The 22 T cell receptor beta chains reported below all come from one sample, sequenced in a study of T cell repertoires in cytomegalovirus infection. No antigens are known for them. TCRdb recomputed calls from the reads with MiXCR, one row per CDR3 protein. The data hold 680,000 or so distinct CDR3 sequences, with around 32% observed a single time. The sequences come from cultured PBMCs, collected from culture after CMV antigen stimulation. The receptor set was obtained from a human donor in good health (CMV status not recorded). Some clones in this sample may be carry-over from other donors' samples.

In its sample, this clonotype was seen many times. The CDR3 DNA sequence: TGTGCCAGCAGCTCTCATATACAGGGGTGGGATCAGCCCCAGCATTTT. Translated, it gives CASSSHIQGWDQPQHF. The chain employs TRBV7-2 and TRBJ1-5, with 7 positions matching TRBD1. V gave up 4 bases and J gave up 5 bases; unmatched junction bases: 11. This CDR3 has 16 residues. Germline V gene data show CDR1 as SGHTA and CDR2 as FQGNSA.

V is TRBV6-1 and J is TRBJ1-6, with 12 bases fitting TRBD1. The CDR3 consists of 16 residues. Germline V gene lookup returns CDR1 MNHNS and CDR2 SASEGT. J gave up 10 bases and V 5 bases, and 9 bases lay outside the gene matches. Here the CDR3 reads CASSYQGQGASSPLHF. Here the CDR3 DNA reads TGTGCCAGCAGTTACCAGGGACAGGGGGCTTCATCACCCCTCCACTTT.

The chain uses TRBV4-1 and TRBJ2-1, with TRBD2 matching 7 bases. V trimming: 2 bases; J trimming: 0 bases; junction bases outside the gene matches: 13. The CDR3 has 19 amino acids. Germline V gene data show CDR1 as MGHRA and CDR2 as YSYEKL. The CDR3 DNA sequence: TGCGCCAGCAGCCAAACTGGACTAGAAAGGGAATTCTCCTACAATGAGCAGTTCTTC. The encoded protein is CASSQTGLEREFSYNEQFF.

This clonotype was seen only a few times. The chain links TRBV28 to TRBJ2-1; 8 bases align to TRBD1. Germline loops: CDR1 MDHEN, CDR2 SYDVKM. This CDR3 contains 14 residues. The V segment lost 6 bases and the J segment 3 bases; nucleotides outside the gene matches: 4. The CDR3 reads CASRRTGSYNEQFF. The DNA for the CDR3 is TGTGCCAGCAGACGGACAGGGAGCTACAATGAGCAGTTCTTC. The variable domain in full, with the rest retrieved from reference TRBV28 and TRBJ2-1, is DVKVTQSSRYLVKRTGEKVFLECVQDMDHENMFWYRQDPGLGLRLIYFSYDVKMKEKGDIPEGYSVSREKKERFSLILESASTNQTSMYLCASRRTGSYNEQFFGPGTRLTVL.

A few counts support this clonotype. V gene TRBV29-1 combines with J gene TRBJ1-2; 9 bases map to TRBD1. Germline V gene lookup returns CDR1 SQVTM and CDR2 ANQGSEA. Trimming took 6 bases from V and 4 from J; bases not matched to a gene: 6. The CDR3 has 13 residues. DNA for the CDR3: TGCAGCGTACTGGACAGGGGAACCTATGGCTACACCTTC. Residues: CSVLDRGTYGYTF. The full variable domain, in which reference TRBV29-1 and TRBJ1-2 provide the parts outside the CDR3, is SAVISQKPSRDICQRGTSLTIQCQVDSQVTMMFWYRQQPGQSLTLIATANQGSEATYESGFVIDKFPISRPNLTFSTLTVSNMSPEDSSIYLCSVLDRGTYGYTFGSGTRLTVV.

The chain is built from TRBV7-1 and TRBJ1-6; 7 bases are shared with TRBD1. TRBV7-1 qualifies as an ORF whose function is uncertain. Trimming removed 5 bases from V and 9 bases from J; junction bases left unmatched: 16. The CDR3 is made up of 17 amino acids. The chain's CDR3 is CASSHNPRQGSFSPLHF. The CDR3 coding sequence is TGTGCCAGCAGCCACAATCCGCGACAGGGTTCATTTTCACCCCTCCACTTT.

V usage is TRBV7-9 and J usage is TRBJ1-1; D remains ambiguous. CDR3 length equals 14 residues. CDR1 SEHNR and CDR2 FQNEAQ come from the germline V gene (reference sequence). V lost 5 bases, J lost 7 bases, and 17 bases lay in between. The chain's CDR3 is CASSRASVSGEAFF. CDR3 in DNA: TGTGCCAGCAGCAGGGCTTCGGTCTCGGGTGAAGCTTTCTTT.

This clonotype was counted only a few times. The rearrangement links TRBV6-1 to TRBJ1-4; 12 nucleotides line up with TRBD1. The CDR3 is made up of 17 amino acids. Germline CDR1 is MNHNS and CDR2 is SASEGT. Germline trimming cut 2 bases from V and 11 bases from J; bases unmatched to any gene: 12. CDR3 sequence reads: CASSESGQGATGGKLFF. The CDR3 DNA reads TGTGCCAGCAGTGAATCGGGACAGGGGGCTACCGGGGGGAAACTGTTTTTT.

In DNA, the CDR3 is TGTGCCATCAGTGAGTTCCCCCTCTCTGGAAACACCATATATTTT. Its protein is CAISEFPLSGNTIYF. The chain couples TRBV10-3 to TRBJ1-3; no reliable D call. Germline assignment: CDR1 ENHRY and CDR2 SYGVKD. The CDR3 is 15 residues long. V gave up 1 base and J gave up 0 bases, with 7 bases separating them.

There are many counts of this clonotype. The chain is built from TRBV7-2 and TRBJ1-1; weak D call: TRBD1 (5 bases). CDR1 SGHTA and CDR2 FQGNSA come from the germline V gene. This CDR3 comprises 13 residues. The V end was cut by 5 bases, the J end by 6 bases, with 13 bases between. The DNA of the CDR3 is TGTGCCAGCAGCGGGGCTGGAAGGTCTGAAGCTTTCTTT. It specifies CASSGAGRSEAFF.

The chain couples TRBV20-1 to TRBJ2-4; the D is unclear. Per germline, CDR1 DFQATT and CDR2 SNEGSKA (reference sequence). This CDR3 has 14 amino acids. V lost 0 bases and J 5 bases, leaving 11 bases between the germline ends. CDR3 in amino acids: CSAREAPGQNIQYF. Written as DNA, the CDR3 is TGCAGTGCTAGAGAGGCCCCCGGCCAAAACATTCAGTACTTC.

The chain recombines TRBV19 with TRBJ1-5; TRBD1 agrees at 7 bases. The CDR3 length is 14 residues. Germline CDR1 is LNHDA and CDR2 is SQIVND (reference sequence). The trim removed 9 bases at V and 1 base at J, leaving 6 bases unmatched. Written as DNA, the CDR3 is TGTGCCAGAGAGGGACAGTCAAGCAATCAGCCCCAGCATTTT. This codes for CAREGQSSNQPQHF.

The V gene is TRBV20-1, the J gene TRBJ2-3, with TRBD2 identical over 7 bases. V lost 6 bases to trimming and J lost 2 bases; unmatched junction nucleotides: 11. Germline V lookup: CDR1 DFQATT, CDR2 SNEGSKA (reference sequence). The CDR3 contains 15 residues. The CDR3 here is CSASSGYTYTDTQYF. Written as DNA, the CDR3 is TGCAGTGCCAGTAGCGGGTACACTTACACAGATACGCAGTATTTT.

This clonotype was recorded at least ten times. The chain has TRBV7-6 and TRBJ2-7, with 12 bases fitting TRBD2. Trimming took 0 bases from V and 6 from J; bases not matched to a gene: 6. Per the germline V gene, CDR1 is SGHVS and CDR2 is FNYEAQ. This CDR3 spans 16 amino acids. CDR3 protein: CASSLAASGGAGEQYF. In DNA form, the CDR3 reads TGTGCCAGCAGCTTAGCGGCTAGCGGGGGGGCAGGCGAGCAGTACTTC.

In its sample, this clonotype was seen a few times. The chain joins TRBV5-1 to TRBJ2-3; D call uncertain. The length of the CDR3 is 13 residues. Trimming left V 1 base short and J 5 bases short, with 8 bases between. Germline V gene lookup returns CDR1 SGHRS and CDR2 YFSETQ. The CDR3 DNA sequence: TGCGCCAGCAGCTTGTATAGTGGAGATACGCAGTATTTT. Translated: CASSLYSGDTQYF.

This clonotype was observed a handful of times. This chain connects TRBV6-6 to TRBJ1-5; D is perhaps TRBD1 (5 bases). Germline CDR1 MNHNY, CDR2 SVGAGI (reference sequence). The CDR3 runs 13 residues. V lost 5 bases to trimming and J lost 5 bases, with 10 bases between them. The CDR3: CASSDSSDQPQHF. The CDR3 DNA reads as TGTGCCAGCAGTGACAGCTCGGATCAGCCCCAGCATTTT.

The V gene is TRBV4-3, the J gene TRBJ2-1, with D perhaps matching TRBD2 (6 bases). Germline V CDR1 and CDR2: LGHNA, YSLEER. The CDR3 spans 16 residues. The germline V and J ends were trimmed by 0 bases and 0 bases, with 9 bases remaining between them. CDR3 loop: CASSQDLRDSYNEQFF. CDR3 DNA: TGCGCCAGCAGCCAAGATCTGCGGGACTCCTACAATGAGCAGTTCTTC.

The chain is built from TRBV20-1 and TRBJ1-4; D possibly corresponds to TRBD1 (6 bases). The CDR3 consists of 13 residues. The V and J ends lost 7 bases and 2 bases respectively, with 11 bases between them. Germline V gene sequence: CDR1 DFQATT, CDR2 SNEGSKA (reference sequence). CDR3 nucleotide sequence: TGCAGTGGTGCGCAGGGGACTAATGAAAAACTGTTTTTT. This translates into CSGAQGTNEKLFF.

The rearrangement uses TRBV28 and TRBJ2-1; 11 bases map to TRBD2. In germline, CDR1 is MDHEN, CDR2 SYDVKM. With V trimmed by 3 bases and J by 6 bases, 7 bases remained unmatched. This CDR3 has 16 residues. The CDR3 DNA sequence: TGTGCCAGCAGTTTCTCGACTAGCGGGGATTCCAATGAGCAGTTCTTC. Its translation: CASSFSTSGDSNEQFF.

This clonotype was recorded only once. The genes are TRBV5-1 and TRBJ1-4; TRBD1 matches at 7 bases. The germline V gene encodes CDR1 SGHRS and CDR2 YFSETQ. The CDR3 contains 14 residues. The junction had 3 bases not matched to a gene; V was cut back by 4 bases and J by 3 bases. The CDR3 nucleotides are TGCGCCAGCAGCCGGGACAGACCTAATGAAAAACTGTTTTTT. This codes for CASSRDRPNEKLFF.

The genes are TRBV7-6 and TRBJ2-3; TRBD2 might be the D (7 bases). Trimming cost V 5 bases and J 1 base, with 13 bases left between them. CDR3 length: 15 amino acids. The germline CDR1 and CDR2 sequences are SGHVS and FNYEAQ. The CDR3 reads CASSQGGGRTDTQYF. The CDR3 coding sequence is TGTGCCAGCAGCCAAGGGGGGGGCCGCACAGATACGCAGTATTTT.

The chain carries TRBV19 and TRBJ2-2; 7 positions match TRBD1. With V trimmed by 6 bases and J by 7 bases, 11 bases remained unmatched. This CDR3 contains 15 residues. CDR1 LNHDA and CDR2 SQIVND come from the germline V gene (reference sequence). The CDR3, as DNA: TGTGCCAGTAGCTCCGGGACAGCATACCTCGGGGAGCTGTTTTTT. Translated, it gives CASSSGTAYLGELFF.